These 17 T cell receptor beta chains were sequenced from one sample in a study of radiotherapy plus CTLA-4 blockade in lung cancer. Clones were read by immunoSEQ multiplex PCR, and TCRdb kept only the in-frame ones, dropping some. Of 60,000 to 75,000 clones detected, roughly 76% appear once; the ten largest clones hold roughly 15%. This sample comprised peripheral blood, obtained from a patient treated with radiotherapy plus ipilimumab. The receptors come from a human donor with non-small cell lung cancer whose response to radiotherapy plus ipilimumab could not be evaluated. Some clones in this sample may be carry-over from other donors' samples.

The genes are TRBV2 and TRBJ1-1; D remains ambiguous. The germline gives CDR1 SNHLY, CDR2 FYNNEI. The CDR3 totals 11 residues. Trimming shortened V by 7 bases and J by 10 bases, and 13 bases separated the two germline ends. The chain's CDR3 is CASIRLGGAFF. The CDR3 DNA follows: TGTGCCAGCATTCGACTGGGTGGAGCTTTCTTT.

This clone has only a few counts. The chain couples TRBV10-3 to TRBJ1-5, with D tentatively TRBD1 (6 bases). The CDR3 extends over 13 amino acids. Looked up from germline, CDR1 is ENHRY and CDR2 is SYGVKD. V dropped 6 bases and J dropped 5 bases, with 11 bases sitting between them. The CDR3 spells CAISGQTDQPQHF. CDR3 sequence (DNA): TGTGCCATCAGCGGACAGACCGATCAGCCCCAGCATTTT.

The chain links TRBV10-3 to TRBJ2-7; the D gene is possibly TRBD2 (6 bases). Germline CDR1 reads ENHRY; CDR2 reads SYGVKD. Trimming stripped 2 bases from V and 7 bases from J, with 21 bases between. This CDR3 region has 16 residues. CDR3 coding DNA: TGTGCCATCAGTGAGGGAGGGCGAGGAGGCTCCTGGGAGCAGTACTTC. Amino acid sequence: CAISEGGRGGSWEQYF.

The gene calls are TRBV7-2 and TRBJ2-7, with D perhaps matching TRBD2 (6 bases). The CDR3 runs 16 residues. The V gene lost 0 bases and the J gene lost 0 bases, with 12 bases spanning the gap. From germline, CDR1 is SGHTA and CDR2 FQGNSA. This CDR3 reads CASSLAAGMASYEQYF. CDR3 sequence (DNA): TGTGCCAGCAGCTTAGCGGCGGGGATGGCCTCCTACGAGCAGTACTTC.

V is TRBV28 and J is TRBJ2-7; TRBD1 agrees at 7 bases. This CDR3 has 13 amino acids. With 9 bases clipped from V and 5 bases from J, the junction kept 10 bases outside the gene matches. Germline CDR1 MDHEN, CDR2 SYDVKM. The CDR3 loop reads CASSGTAGHEQYF. The CDR3 bases are TGTGCCAGTTCCGGGACAGCCGGACACGAGCAGTACTTC.

This sequence joins TRBV20-1 and TRBJ2-7; 7 bases map to TRBD1. The germline V gene has CDR1 DFQATT and CDR2 SNEGSKA (reference sequence). The trim removed 4 bases at V and 7 bases at J, leaving 4 bases unmatched. CDR3 length: 11 residues. CDR3 protein: CSATDREEQYF. DNA for the CDR3: TGCAGTGCTACAGACAGGGAAGAGCAGTACTTC.

In the case of this clone: The sample holds other DNA sequences that translate to the same CDR3. The rearrangement joins TRBV28 to TRBJ1-1, with D unresolved. Looked up from germline, CDR1 is MDHEN and CDR2 is SYDVKM. The CDR3 contains 13 residues. The ends were cut back, 4 bases at V and 1 base at J, with 7 bases in the middle. CDR3 in amino acids: CASSWQANTEAFF. The CDR3 nucleotides are TGTGCCAGCAGTTGGCAGGCGAACACTGAAGCTTTCTTT.

The J gene is TRBJ1-1, the V gene TRBV6-1; no clear D gene. Trimming took off 2 bases at V and 5 bases at J, with 9 bases between the two ends. Germline V gives CDR1 MNHNS, CDR2 SASEGT. This CDR3 has 13 residues. The CDR3 loop reads CASSEFRWTEAFF. The CDR3 bases are TGTGCCAGCAGTGAATTTCGGTGGACTGAAGCTTTCTTT.

V is TRBV15 and J is TRBJ2-6; perhaps TRBD2 as D (5 bases). Trimming removed 1 base at V and 2 bases at J, with 15 bases between. Germline loops: CDR1 LNHNV, CDR2 YYDKDF (reference sequence). This CDR3 region has 18 residues. The CDR3 DNA reads TGTGCCACCAGCAGAGGGGGTGAACTAGTCGCTGGGGCCAACGTCCTGACTTTC. This codes for CATSRGGELVAGANVLTF.

The J gene is TRBJ2-2, the V gene TRBV5-1, with 7 nucleotides matching TRBD1. V was clipped by 0 bases and J by 5 bases; unmatched bases: 4. The CDR3 spans 15 residues. Germline-derived CDR1 and CDR2 are SGHRS and YFSETQ. The DNA of the CDR3 is TGCGCCAGCAGCTTGGGAGGGGACAGAACCGGGGAGCTGTTTTTT. Protein: CASSLGGDRTGELFF.

The chain has TRBV6-1 and TRBJ1-1, with TRBD1 matching 8 bases. Per the germline V gene, CDR1 is MNHNS and CDR2 is SASEGT. Losses at the gene ends were 4 bases for V and 3 bases for J; bases not matched to a gene: 4. The CDR3 contains 14 residues. DNA for the CDR3: TGTGCCAGCAGTGCCGACAGGGGCTACACTGAAGCTTTCTTT. It yields the protein CASSADRGYTEAFF.

In its sample, this clone was seen a few times. The rearrangement links TRBV10-3 to TRBJ1-1; the match to TRBD1 covers 9 bases. Germline CDR1 is ENHRY and CDR2 is SYGVKD. The length of the CDR3 is 14 residues. The trim removed 0 bases at V and 5 bases at J, leaving 1 base unmatched. The CDR3 loop is CAISESGQGTEAFF. The CDR3 bases are TGTGCCATCAGTGAGTCGGGACAGGGTACTGAAGCTTTCTTT.

In its sample, this clone is medium-sized. The CDR3, as DNA: TGCGCCAGCAGCCAACGGGACAGTCGTTTGGGCGAGCAGTACTTC. Its protein is CASSQRDSRLGEQYF. The gene calls are TRBV4-3 and TRBJ2-7; TRBD1 matches at 7 bases. Germline CDR1 is LGHNA and CDR2 is YSLEER. The CDR3 has 15 residues. The J segment lost 6 bases and the V segment lost 2 bases, leaving 10 bases of the junction unmatched.

Written as DNA, the CDR3 is TGTGCCAGCAGCCCGAGGACAGGGGCAATCTACGAGCAGTACTTC. This sequence encodes CASSPRTGAIYEQYF. The chain combines TRBV9 with TRBJ2-7; 9 nucleotides agree with TRBD1. V trimming: 4 bases; J trimming: 3 bases; junction bases outside the gene matches: 8. The CDR3 contains 15 residues. Germline values: CDR1 SGDLS, CDR2 YYNGEE.

The V and J genes are TRBV5-6 and TRBJ1-6; tentatively, D is TRBD1 (6 bases). The germline V gene encodes CDR1 SGHDT and CDR2 YYEEEE. The CDR3 sequence is 15 residues long. V lost 7 bases and J 0 bases, leaving 11 bases between the germline ends. The CDR3 here is CASGQSSSYNSPLHF. The CDR3 DNA reads as TGTGCCAGCGGACAGTCGAGCTCCTATAATTCACCCCTCCACTTT.

The chain combines TRBV19 with TRBJ2-5, with 12 bases aligning to TRBD2. The junction had 6 bases not matched to a gene; V was cut back by 3 bases and J by 4 bases. CDR1 is LNHDA and CDR2 is SQIVND in the germline V gene (reference sequence). This CDR3 is built from 16 residues. CDR3 sequence reads: CASSIQTSGGGETQYF. The DNA of the CDR3 is TGTGCCAGTAGTATCCAGACTAGCGGGGGAGGAGAGACCCAGTACTTC.

The chain is built from TRBV13 and TRBJ2-6; D unclear. The CDR3 totals 17 residues. Germline V gene lookup returns CDR1 PRHDT and CDR2 FYEKMQ (reference sequence). Trimming cost V 1 base and J 3 bases, with 13 bases left between them. As DNA, the CDR3 is TGTGCCAGCAGCTTAGTTCCGGGTGAGGTTGGGGCCAACGTCCTGACTTTC. It encodes CASSLVPGEVGANVLTF.